A single sample gave rise to the 2 T cell receptor beta chains below, sequenced in a study of spatial heterogeneity in lung cancer. Sample time point: blood at routine non-recurrence follow-up after resection. TCRdb processed the 5' RACE reads anew with MiXCR; each CDR3 protein has one entry. The sample has approximately 39,000 distinct CDR3 sequences; roughly 8% are singletons. The sequencing here drew on PBMCs, taken at follow-up. The receptor set was obtained from a male donor with early-stage non-small cell lung cancer.

This clonotype was seen repeatedly, ten times or more. Its ends do not fully match the called genes, so a read error is possible. This CDR3 reads CASSLGGTGNYEQYF. As DNA, the CDR3 is TGTGCTAGCAGCTTAGGCGGGACAGGGAACTACGAGCAGTACTTC. The V call is TRBV7-7, the J call TRBJ2-7, with TRBD1 identical over 9 bases. In germline, CDR1 is SSHAT, CDR2 FNYEAQ (reference sequence). The CDR3 contains 15 residues. Together with reference TRBV7-7 and TRBJ2-7, the CDR3 gives the full variable domain: GAGVSQSPRYKVTKRGQDVTLRCDPISSHATLYWYQQALGQGPEFLTYFNYEAQPDKSGLPSDRFSAERPEGSISTLTIQRTEQRDSAMYRCASSLGGTGNYEQYFGPGTRLTVT.

A few counts support this clonotype. The rearrangement links TRBV10-3 to TRBJ1-2, with D possibly TRBD1 on 5 matching bases. The CDR3 spans 13 residues. The V gene's germline CDR1 is ENHRY and CDR2 SYGVKD. Trimming pared 3 bases from V and 8 bases from J, leaving 13 bases between. In nucleotides, the CDR3 is TGTGCCATCAGTGATGGTGGAGGGGCCGGCTACACCTTC. Translation: CAISDGGGAGYTF.